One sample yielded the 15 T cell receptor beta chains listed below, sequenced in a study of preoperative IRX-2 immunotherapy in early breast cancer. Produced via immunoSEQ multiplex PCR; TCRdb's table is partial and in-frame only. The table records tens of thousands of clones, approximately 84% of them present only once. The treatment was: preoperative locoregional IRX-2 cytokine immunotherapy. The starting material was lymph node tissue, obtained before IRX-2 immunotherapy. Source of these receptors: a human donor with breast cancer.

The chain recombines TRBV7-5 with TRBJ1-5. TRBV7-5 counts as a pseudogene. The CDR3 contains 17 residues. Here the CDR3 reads CASSLYAGPERNQPQHF. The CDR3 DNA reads TGTGCCAGCAGCTTGTATGCGGGGCCGGAGCGCAATCAGCCCCAGCATTTT.

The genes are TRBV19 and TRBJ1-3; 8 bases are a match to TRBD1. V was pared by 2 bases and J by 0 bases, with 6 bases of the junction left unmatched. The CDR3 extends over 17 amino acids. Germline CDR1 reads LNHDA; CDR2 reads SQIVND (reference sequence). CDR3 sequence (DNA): TGTGCCAGTAGTATACTCCGGGACAGGAACTCTGGAAACACCATATATTTT. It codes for CASSILRDRNSGNTIYF.

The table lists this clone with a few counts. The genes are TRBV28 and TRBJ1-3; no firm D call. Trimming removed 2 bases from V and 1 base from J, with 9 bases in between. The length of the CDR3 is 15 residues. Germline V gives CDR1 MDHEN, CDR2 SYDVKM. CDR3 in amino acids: CASSLEGGSGNTIYF. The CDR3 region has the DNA TGTGCCAGCAGTTTAGAGGGTGGTTCTGGAAACACCATATATTTT.

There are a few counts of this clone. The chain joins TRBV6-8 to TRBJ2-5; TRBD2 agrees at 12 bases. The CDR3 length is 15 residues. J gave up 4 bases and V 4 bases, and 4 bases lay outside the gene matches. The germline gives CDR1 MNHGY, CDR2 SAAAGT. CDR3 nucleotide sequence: TGTGCCAGCAGTTTCGGACTAGCGGGGAGAGAGACCCAGTACTTC. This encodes CASSFGLAGRETQYF.

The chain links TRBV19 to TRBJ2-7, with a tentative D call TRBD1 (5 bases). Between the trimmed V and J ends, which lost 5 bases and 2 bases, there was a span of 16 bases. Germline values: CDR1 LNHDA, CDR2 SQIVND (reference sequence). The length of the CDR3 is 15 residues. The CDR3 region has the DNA TGTGCCAGTAGTTGGTCAACAGGTGATACCTACGAGCAGTACTTC. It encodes CASSWSTGDTYEQYF.

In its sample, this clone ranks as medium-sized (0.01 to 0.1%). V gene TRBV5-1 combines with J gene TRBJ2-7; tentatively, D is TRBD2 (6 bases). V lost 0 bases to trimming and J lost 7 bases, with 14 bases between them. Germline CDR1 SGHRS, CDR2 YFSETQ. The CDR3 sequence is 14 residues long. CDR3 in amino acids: CASSLASAAGEQYF. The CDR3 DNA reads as TGCGCCAGCAGCTTGGCTAGCGCTGCCGGAGAGCAGTACTTC.

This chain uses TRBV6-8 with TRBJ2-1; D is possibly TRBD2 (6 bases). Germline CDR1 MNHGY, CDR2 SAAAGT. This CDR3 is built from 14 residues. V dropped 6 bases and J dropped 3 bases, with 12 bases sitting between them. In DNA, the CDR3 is TGTGCCAGCAGCCAGGGAGGTGGCTACAATGAGCAGTTCTTC. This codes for CASSQGGGYNEQFF.

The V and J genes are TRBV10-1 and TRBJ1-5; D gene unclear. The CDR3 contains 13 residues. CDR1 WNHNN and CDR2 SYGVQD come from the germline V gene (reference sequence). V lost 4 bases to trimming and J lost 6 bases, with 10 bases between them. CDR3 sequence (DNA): TGCGCCAGCAGTGTTTCCCCGAGTCAGCCCCAGCATTTT. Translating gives CASSVSPSQPQHF.

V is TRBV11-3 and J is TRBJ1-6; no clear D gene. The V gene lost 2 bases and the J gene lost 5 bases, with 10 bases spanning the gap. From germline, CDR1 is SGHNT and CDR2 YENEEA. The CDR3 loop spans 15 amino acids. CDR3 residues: CASSLMGNDNSPLHF. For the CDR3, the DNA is TGTGCCAGCAGCTTAATGGGTAATGATAATTCACCCCTCCACTTT.

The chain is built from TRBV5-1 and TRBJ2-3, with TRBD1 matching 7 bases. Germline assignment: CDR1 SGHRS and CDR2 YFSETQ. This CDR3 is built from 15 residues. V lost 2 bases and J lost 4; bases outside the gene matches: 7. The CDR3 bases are TGCGCCAGCAGCTTAAGTACGACAGGGCCAGATACGCAGTATTTT. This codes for CASSLSTTGPDTQYF.

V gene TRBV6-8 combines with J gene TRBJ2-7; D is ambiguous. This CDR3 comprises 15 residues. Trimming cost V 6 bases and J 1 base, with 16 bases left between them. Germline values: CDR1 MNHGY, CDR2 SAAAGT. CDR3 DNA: TGTGCCAGCAGGAGAGTACCGGACGGTTCCTACGAGCAGTACTTC. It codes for CASRRVPDGSYEQYF.

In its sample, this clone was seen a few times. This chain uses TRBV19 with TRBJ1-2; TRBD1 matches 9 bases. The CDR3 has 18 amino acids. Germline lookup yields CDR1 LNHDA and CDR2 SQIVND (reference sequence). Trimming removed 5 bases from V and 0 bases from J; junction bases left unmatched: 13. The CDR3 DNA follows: TGTGCCAGTAGTGAACGGACAGGGGCCCCGACTACTAACTATGGCTACACCTTC. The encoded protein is CASSERTGAPTTNYGYTF.

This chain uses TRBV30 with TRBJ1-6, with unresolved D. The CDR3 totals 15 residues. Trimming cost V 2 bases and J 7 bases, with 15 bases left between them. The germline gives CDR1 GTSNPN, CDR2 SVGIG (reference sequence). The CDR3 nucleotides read TGTGCCTGGAGTAGTAAGGCTCCAGGCAATTCACCCCTCCACTTT. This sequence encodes CAWSSKAPGNSPLHF.

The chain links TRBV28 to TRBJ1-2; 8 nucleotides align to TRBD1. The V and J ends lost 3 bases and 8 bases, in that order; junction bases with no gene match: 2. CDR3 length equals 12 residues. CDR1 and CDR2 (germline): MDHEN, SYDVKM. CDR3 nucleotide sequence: TGTGCCAGCAGTTTTTCAGGGGGCGGCTACACCTTC. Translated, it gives CASSFSGGGYTF.

CDR3 nucleotide sequence: TGTGCCAGCTCACCAACGGTCGGGGGCGCAGGTTATGGCTACACCTTC. This sequence encodes CASSPTVGGAGYGYTF. The rearrangement links TRBV18 to TRBJ1-2; TRBD1 is a possible D gene (6 bases). V lost 2 bases, J lost 5 bases, and 18 bases lay in between. There are 16 residues in the CDR3. Germline CDR1 is KGHSH and CDR2 is LQKENI.